Listed here are 27 T cell receptor beta chains from one sample, sequenced in a study of tumor and adjacent non-tumor tissue in lung cancer. No cell sorting was done before RNA was extracted from the tissue. The library came from three nested PCR rounds adapted from ARM-PCR protocols. TCRdb recomputed calls from the multiplex PCR reads with MiXCR, one row per CDR3 protein. The sample consists of fewer than 120,000 distinct CDR3 sequences, approximately 84% of them appearing once. The specimen was lung tumor tissue. The receptor source for this set is a man in his 70s with non-small cell lung cancer.

A note on this clonotype: Being one base from a much bigger clone, this may be a read error. CDR3: CASSLLGVGEKLFF. The CDR3 DNA reads TGCGCCAGCAGCTTGTTGGGGGTTGGAGAAAAACTGTTTTTT. The rearrangement joins TRBV5-1 to TRBJ1-4; the D gene is possibly TRBD1 (5 bases). From germline, CDR1 is SGHRS and CDR2 YFSETQ. The V gene lost 1 base and the J gene lost 8 bases, with 12 bases spanning the gap. The CDR3 contains 14 residues. The full variable domain, rest sourced from reference TRBV5-1 and TRBJ1-4, is KAGVTQTPRYLIKTRGQQVTLSCSPISGHRSVSWYQQTPGQGLQFLFEYFSETQRNKGNFPGRFSGRQFSNSRSEMNVSTLELGDSALYLCASSLLGVGEKLFFGSGTQLSVL.

This clonotype was counted once. V and J are TRBV7-9 and TRBJ2-3; 11 nucleotides match TRBD2. The trim removed 6 bases at V and 3 bases at J, leaving 5 bases unmatched. CDR3 length: 15 residues. Germline assignment: CDR1 SEHNR and CDR2 FQNEAQ (reference sequence). The CDR3, as DNA: TGTGCCAGCAGACGAACTAGCGGGAGAACAGATACGCAGTATTTT. Its protein is CASRRTSGRTDTQYF.

As concerns this clonotype: The junction does not match germline at one end; this may be a read error. The chain recombines TRBV28 with TRBJ1-1; no clear D gene. CDR3 length: 13 residues. Germline V gene data show CDR1 as MDHEN and CDR2 as SYDVKM. The CDR3 DNA follows: TGTGCCAGGAGTTGCCTGGAGGGCACTGAAGCTTTCTTT. Translation gives CARSCLEGTEAFF.

Remarks on this clonotype: The junction differs from germline at one of its ends, possibly a read error. The genes are TRBV11-2 and TRBJ2-5; no reliable D call. The germline gives CDR1 SGHAT, CDR2 FQNNGV. CDR3 length: 14 amino acids. The CDR3 region has the DNA TGTGCCAGCATCTTACTCCCCCCCCAAGAGACCCAGTATTTC. Protein sequence: CASILLPPQETQYF.

Worth noting for this clonotype: A read error is possible here, since a much larger clone lies one base away. This chain links TRBV20-1 with TRBJ1-1; D call uncertain. Germline V gives CDR1 DFQATT, CDR2 SNEGSKA (reference sequence). This CDR3 has 15 residues. DNA for the CDR3: TGCAGTGCTAGAGATAAACAGACTACGAACACTGAAGTTTTCTTT. It encodes CSARDKQTTNTEVFF.

This clonotype occurred once. At one boundary the junction diverges from the germline segment, which might be a read error. The chain couples TRBV30 to TRBJ2-7, with TRBD1 as a possible D gene (5 bases). The CDR3 length is 12 residues. The germline V gene has CDR1 GTSNPN and CDR2 SVGIG (reference sequence). The CDR3 DNA reads as TGTGCCGGAACGACAGTCTCCTACGGGCAGTACTTC. Amino acids: CAGTTVSYGQYF.

Regarding this clonotype: One junction end disagrees with the germline gene, perhaps due to a read error. The rearrangement links TRBV6-1 to TRBJ2-3; 8 bases agree with TRBD2. Germline lookup yields CDR1 MNHNS and CDR2 SASEGT. The CDR3 has 20 residues. The CDR3 nucleotides read TGTGCCAGCATTGAAGCGAGATTTATTGGCGGGGGGTTGTCTGGAGATACGCAGTATTTT. It specifies CASIEARFIGGGLSGDTQYF.

A note on this clonotype: A much larger clone differs from this one at a single base, so this may be a read error. The gene calls are TRBV11-3 and TRBJ2-3, with D unclear. CDR1 is SGHNT, CDR2 YENEEA, per germline. The CDR3 consists of 14 residues. The CDR3 bases are TGTGCCGGCAGCTTAGTCGGCTACACAGATACGCAGTATTTT. Its translation: CAGSLVGYTDTQYF.

This chain connects TRBV6-6 to TRBJ1-5; TRBD2 is a possible D gene (5 bases). Judging by the DNA end, TRBJ2-3 fits better; the J call may be wrong. This CDR3 has 15 amino acids. CDR1 MNHNY and CDR2 SVGAGI come from the germline V gene (reference sequence). The CDR3 sequence: CASNFRLGSDQPQYF. Here the CDR3 DNA reads TGTGCCAGCAATTTCCGGTTGGGTAGCGATCAGCCCCAGTATTTT.

The gene calls are TRBV5-5 and TRBJ1-1, with 8 bases fitting TRBD1. Germline CDR1 is SGHKS and CDR2 is YYEKEE (reference sequence). The CDR3 runs to 14 residues. In nucleotides, the CDR3 is TGTACAAGCACGGGACAGGTCTGGGGCACTGAAGCTTTCTTT. Protein: CTSTGQVWGTEAFF.

This clonotype was detected a few times. The junction differs from germline at one of its ends, possibly a read error. The V call is TRBV4-2, the J call TRBJ2-7; 10 bases match TRBD2. Germline CDR1 reads LGHNA; CDR2 reads YNFKEQ. The CDR3 totals 14 residues. The CDR3 DNA is TGTACCAGTAGCCGAGCGGGAGGGCCCCACGAACAGTACTTC. Its protein product is CTSSRAGGPHEQYF.

Concerning this clonotype itself: It is likely a read error, because the conserved phenylalanine at the end of the CDR3 is missing. The chain combines TRBV11-3 with TRBJ1-2; no reliable D call. Germline-derived CDR1 and CDR2 are SGHNT and YENEEA. The CDR3 covers 12 residues. DNA of the CDR3: TGTGCCAGCAGCCCGGGTGCCTATGGATACACCTCA. This codes for CASSPGAYGYTS.

With regard to this clonotype: The junction shows a germline mismatch at one end, possibly a read error. The V call is TRBV10-2, the J call TRBJ2-2; TRBD2 might be the D (6 bases). The germline CDR1 and CDR2 sequences are WSHSY and SAAADI. The CDR3 length is 14 residues. The CDR3 spells CGLKPAGNTGELFF. As DNA, the CDR3 is TGTGGCCTCAAACCAGCGGGGAACACCGGGGAGCTGTTTTTT.

A remark on this clonotype: A junction boundary mismatches the germline segment, possibly from a read error. The chain uses TRBV4-1 and TRBJ1-1; D not resolved. Germline CDR1 and CDR2: MGHRA and YSYEKL. The CDR3 sequence is 11 residues long. CDR3 protein: CASNQGGEASF. In DNA form, the CDR3 reads TGCGCCAGCAACCAAGGTGGGGAAGCTTCCTTT.

The chain combines TRBV11-3 with TRBJ2-5, with a tentative D call TRBD2 (5 bases). This CDR3 has 14 residues. V lost 8 bases, J lost 9 bases, and 22 bases lay in between. Germline CDR1 reads SGHNT; CDR2 reads YENEEA. The CDR3: CASASGWRWESQYF. CDR3 nucleotide sequence: TGTGCCAGCGCTTCCGGCTGGCGGTGGGAGTCCCAGTACTTC.

Regarding this clonotype: A much larger clone differs by one base, so this may be a read error. This chain links TRBV11-2 with TRBJ1-4; no firm D call. CDR3 length: 16 residues. Trimming took 6 bases from V and 5 from J, leaving 19 bases between them. CDR1 and CDR2 (germline): SGHAT, FQNNGV. The CDR3 coding sequence is TGTGCCAGCAGAAAGACTCCAGGAGGAACAAATGAAAAACTGTTTTTT. This gives the protein CASRKTPGGTNEKLFF.

Concerning this clonotype itself: This could be a read error, since a much larger clone is one nucleotide away. The chain links TRBV5-1 to TRBJ2-5, with a weak D call TRBD2 (6 bases). This CDR3 has 15 amino acids. Germline V lookup: CDR1 SGHRS, CDR2 YFSETQ. CDR3 coding DNA: TGCGCCAGCAGCACTGGGACTTTTTTGGAAGAGGCCCAGTACTTC. This codes for CASSTGTFLEEAQYF. Together with reference TRBV5-1 and TRBJ2-5, the CDR3 gives the full variable domain: KAGVTQTPRYLIKTRGQQVTLSCSPISGHRSVSWYQQTPGQGLQFLFEYFSETQRNKGNFPGRFSGRQFSNSRSEMNVSTLELGDSALYLCASSTGTFLEEAQYFGPGTRLLVL.

This chain connects TRBV5-1 to TRBJ1-1; D unclear. The CDR3 covers 14 residues. V lost 6 bases, J lost 5 bases, and 17 bases lay in between. Germline V lookup: CDR1 SGHRS, CDR2 YFSETQ. The CDR3 coding sequence is TGCGCCAGCAAGAACCTGGTAGGGCGGACTGAAGCTTTCTTT. Its translation: CASKNLVGRTEAFF. The variable domain in full, completed from reference TRBV5-1 and TRBJ1-1, reads KAGVTQTPRYLIKTRGQQVTLSCSPISGHRSVSWYQQTPGQGLQFLFEYFSETQRNKGNFPGRFSGRQFSNSRSEMNVSTLELGDSALYLCASKNLVGRTEAFFGQGTRLTVV.

The gene calls are TRBV5-1 and TRBJ1-6; D is perhaps TRBD1 (5 bases). The V gene's germline CDR1 is SGHRS and CDR2 YFSETQ. Trimming took off 4 bases at V and 5 bases at J, with 10 bases between the two ends. The length of the CDR3 is 14 residues. The CDR3 protein is CASSDQGHNSPLHF. The CDR3 DNA sequence: TGCGCCAGCAGCGACCAGGGCCATAATTCACCCCTCCACTTT.

The chain carries TRBV6-5 and TRBJ1-6; no reliable D call. CDR3 size: 15 residues. V was pared by 4 bases and J by 17 bases, with 24 bases between. Germline V CDR1 and CDR2: MNHEY, SVGAGI. The chain's CDR3 is CASSCSDGKNSSIHF. The DNA for the CDR3 is TGTGCCAGCAGTTGTTCCGACGGTAAAAATTCATCCATCCACTTT.

About this clonotype: No conserved phenylalanine or tryptophan is present at the end of the CDR3, so a read error is the likely explanation. V and J are TRBV6-5 and TRBJ1-1, with D perhaps matching TRBD1 (5 bases). Trimming cost V 7 bases and J 4 bases, with 13 bases left between them. There are 13 residues in the CDR3. Germline V gives CDR1 MNHEY, CDR2 SVGAGI. The CDR3 DNA follows: TGTGCCAGCAAACCCGGGACGAGCACTGAAGCTTTCTCT. This translates into CASKPGTSTEAFS.

In regard to this clonotype: A read error is likely, as this CDR3 ends without the conserved phenylalanine or tryptophan. The CDR3 region has the DNA TGTGCCAGCAAACGGAGCAATCAGTCCCAGCATTGT. Protein product: CASKRSNQSQHC. This rearrangement joins TRBV6-6 to TRBJ1-5; D ambiguous. Germline CDR1 MNHNY, CDR2 SVGAGI (reference sequence). This CDR3 has 12 amino acids.

This clonotype is a singleton in its sample. A read error may account for a junction end that differs from germline. The gene calls are TRBV6-6 and TRBJ1-5; no definite D call. The CDR3 totals 13 residues. From germline, CDR1 is MNHNY and CDR2 SVGAGI (reference sequence). The CDR3 loop reads CASSSTENQTQHF. The CDR3 region has the DNA TGTGCCAGCAGCTCCACAGAGAATCAGACCCAGCATTTT.

The CDR3 region is CASCLGSGPETQYF. In nucleotides, the CDR3 is TGTGCCAGTTGCTTAGGATCGGGGCCGGAGACCCAGTACTTC. This chain connects TRBV7-8 to TRBJ2-5; D possibly matches TRBD1 or TRBD2 (5 bases each). Germline V gene sequence: CDR1 SGHVS, CDR2 FQNEAQ. The CDR3 runs 14 residues. V lost 9 bases and J 5 bases, leaving 19 bases between the germline ends.

This chain links TRBV10-3 with TRBJ2-1, with D possibly called TRBD1 or TRBD2 (5 bases each). V lost 11 bases and J lost 6, with 23 bases in between. Germline CDR1 ENHRY, CDR2 SYGVKD. This CDR3 is 15 amino acids long. In DNA form, the CDR3 reads TGTGCCGTTACTTCTGCGAGGAGTGGGACCAATGAGCAGTTCTTC. This gives the protein CAVTSARSGTNEQFF.

Turning to this clonotype: The final CDR3 position lacks the conserved phenylalanine or tryptophan, pointing to a likely read error. CDR3 amino acids: CNVPQTGAYGYTL. In DNA form, the CDR3 reads TGCAACGTTCCCCAGACGGGAGCCTATGGCTACACCTTA. The gene calls are TRBV29-1 and TRBJ1-2; the D is unclear. Germline V gives CDR1 SQVTM, CDR2 ANQGSEA. The CDR3 is 13 amino acids.

Of note for this clonotype: Lacking the conserved final phenylalanine or tryptophan, this CDR3 likely reflects a read error. This chain links TRBV11-3 with TRBJ2-1; 8 bases align to TRBD2. Losses at the gene ends were 8 bases for V and 3 bases for J; bases not matched to a gene: 15. Germline assignment: CDR1 SGHNT and CDR2 YENEEA. The CDR3 has 17 residues. CDR3 coding DNA: TGTGCCAGCGGCCTCCTAGGGACTAGTGGGGGCTACAATGAGCAGTTCCTC. Its translation: CASGLLGTSGGYNEQFL.